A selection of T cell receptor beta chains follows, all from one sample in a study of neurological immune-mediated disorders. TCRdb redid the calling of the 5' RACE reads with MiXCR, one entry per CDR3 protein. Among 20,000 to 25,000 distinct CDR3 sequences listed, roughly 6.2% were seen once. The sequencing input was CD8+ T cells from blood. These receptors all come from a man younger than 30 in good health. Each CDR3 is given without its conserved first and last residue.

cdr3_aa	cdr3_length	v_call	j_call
ASSQSAQNLPLTDTQY	16	TRBV23-1	TRBJ2-3
ASSRATGVEGDTEAF	15	TRBV5-1	TRBJ1-1
SARLYAAEAF	10	TRBV20-1	TRBJ1-1
ASSLVSYEQY	10	TRBV7-9	TRBJ2-7
SARDISPAGYT	11	TRBV20-1	TRBJ1-2
ASSLGQGAYEQY	12	TRBV7-8	TRBJ2-7
AISEINEQF	9	TRBV10-3	TRBJ2-1
ASSAGQGATEAF	12	TRBV9	TRBJ1-1
ASSTGQGIGELF	12	TRBV2	TRBJ2-2
ASSPGQGEGNEQF	13	TRBV6-4	TRBJ2-1
ASSWGQGDYEQY	12	TRBV27	TRBJ2-7
ASSPPGGLYEQY	12	TRBV18	TRBJ2-7
ASSSRTGGWNSPLH	14	TRBV7-6	TRBJ1-6
ASSYRDREAF	10	TRBV7-9	TRBJ1-1
ASSLTGGRDEKLF	13	TRBV7-3	TRBJ1-4
ASSFIEGGGTEAF	13	TRBV7-9	TRBJ1-1
SARSVGGSGNTIY	13	TRBV29-1	TRBJ1-3
ATSQFGEPQH	10	TRBV6-5	TRBJ1-5